This TCR beta chain was captured by sequencing in a study of cytomegalovirus exposure and HLA in healthy donors. In the study overall: The 120 or so validation repertoires used a platform that matched the one used for the approximately 610 first-cohort repertoires, as a later analysis reported.

Notes on this clone: Its antigen is currently unknown.

Germline V gene data show CDR1 as MDHEN and CDR2 as SYDVKM. The trim removed 2 bases at V and 5 bases at J, leaving 5 bases unmatched. The CDR3 sequence is 15 residues long. Findings and limits, study-wide: Testing in vitro showed a few CMV-associated chains specific for CMV antigens. The authors enumerated 150 to 200 TCR beta chains as linked to cytomegalovirus.

Data came from immunoSEQ multiplex PCR; TCRdb stores just in-frame clones and leaves some out. The data show 170,000 or so clones, 85% seen once. The receptor was derived from a man younger than 35 in good health and CMV-seropositive. The chain carries TRBV28 and TRBJ1-5; 8 nucleotides align to TRBD1. Sequenced sample: PBMCs. CDR3: CASSLPQGVDQPQHF. The CDR3 DNA follows: TGTGCCAGCAGTTTACCACAGGGGGTAGATCAGCCCCAGCATTTT.